This TCR beta chain appears in the sequencing data of a study of T cells after yellow fever vaccination. Notes on the study in general: The secondary response showed a weaker magnitude and a faster peak, day 5 versus 15. After the booster, 95% to 98% of CD4 and approximately 90% of CD8 primary-response clones were re-detected.

A note on this clonotype: Its target is not known.

Looked up from germline, CDR1 is LGHDT and CDR2 is YNNKEL (reference sequence). Trimming cost V 8 bases and J 3 bases, with 7 bases left between them. This CDR3 has 11 amino acids. For TCR, cDNA came from 5'RACE template switching, which added a universal primer site and UMIs. A single record per CDR3 protein comes from TCRdb applying MiXCR to the 5' RACE reads. The profile shows roughly 300,000 distinct CDR3 sequences, about 8.3% of them singletons. The TCR originated in a young man who received the YFV17D yellow fever vaccine. Sequences were derived from PBMCs, sampled more than 40 days after the first yellow fever vaccination. The V and J genes are TRBV3-1 and TRBJ1-1; no firm D call. The CDR3 sequence is CASSLHTEAFF. The CDR3 DNA follows: TGTGCCAGCTCGCTGCACACTGAAGCTTTCTTT.